The 28 T cell receptor beta chains presented below share a single source sample, sequenced in a study of blood T cell repertoires in COVID-19 (TCRdb year 2020). The library was produced with the immunoSEQ multiplex PCR assay. This is the immuneACCESS table as TCRdb keeps it, with only in-frame sequences that have V and J called. A part of the clones is gone; compared with another copy, unresolved V genes explain less than half, and the rest is unexplained. Within this sample are hundreds of thousands of clones, with around 87% of them counted one time only. The ten largest make up 2% to 2.5% of the sample. Sequenced input: peripheral blood. The source is a woman aged 55-69 years with COVID-19, enrolled during active disease.

Concerning this clone: Other DNA sequences in the same sample also yield this CDR3. The chain employs TRBV18 and TRBJ1-4, with D tentatively TRBD1 (5 bases). Trimming pared 2 bases from V and 7 bases from J, leaving 11 bases between. Germline V lookup: CDR1 KGHSH, CDR2 LQKENI. CDR3 length: 14 amino acids. This CDR3 is CASSPGAGPEKLFF. The DNA for the CDR3 is TGTGCCAGCTCACCAGGGGCAGGTCCTGAAAAACTGTTTTTT.

The rearrangement uses TRBV27 and TRBJ2-3; a possible D gene is TRBD2 (5 bases). Per the germline V gene, CDR1 is MNHEY and CDR2 is SMNVEV (reference sequence). Trimming pared 5 bases from V and 4 bases from J, leaving 16 bases between. The CDR3 consists of 15 residues. The CDR3 loop is CASSRGSGWADTQYF. The CDR3 DNA sequence: TGTGCCAGCAGTAGAGGGTCGGGTTGGGCAGATACGCAGTATTTT.

This clone was seen a few times. The V and J genes are TRBV7-9 and TRBJ2-3; 8 bases agree with TRBD1. The length of the CDR3 is 15 residues. Germline loops: CDR1 SEHNR, CDR2 FQNEAQ (reference sequence). Germline trimming cut 5 bases from V and 1 base from J; bases unmatched to any gene: 5. CDR3 protein: CASSQGTGRTDTQYF. The CDR3 coding sequence is TGTGCCAGCAGCCAGGGGACAGGACGCACAGATACGCAGTATTTT. Full variable domain (outside the CDR3, taken from reference TRBV7-9 and TRBJ2-3): DTGVSQNPRHKITKRGQNVTFRCDPISEHNRLYWYRQTLGQGPEFLTYFQNEAQLEKSRLLSDRFSAERPKGSFSTLEIQRTEQGDSAMYLCASSQGTGRTDTQYFGPGTRLTVL.

This rearrangement joins TRBV2 to TRBJ1-2; perhaps TRBD1 as D (6 bases). From germline, CDR1 is SNHLY and CDR2 FYNNEI. V shed 6 bases and J shed 4 bases, with 15 bases lying between them. CDR3 size: 14 residues. The CDR3 loop is CASSGTKSGYGYTF. DNA of the CDR3: TGTGCCAGCAGCGGGACAAAGTCCGGCTATGGCTACACCTTC. Full variable domain (rest looked up from reference TRBV2 and TRBJ1-2): EPEVTQTPSHQVTQMGQEVILRCVPISNHLYFYWYRQILGQKVEFLVSFYNNEISEKSEIFDDQFSVERPDGSNFTLKIRSTKLEDSAMYFCASSGTKSGYGYTFGSGTRLTVV.

The rearrangement joins TRBV5-1 to TRBJ2-2; 10 bases are shared with TRBD2. The CDR3 sequence is 17 residues long. CDR1 is SGHRS, CDR2 YFSETQ, per germline. J was trimmed by 5 bases and V by 0 bases; bases with no gene match: 7. The DNA for the CDR3 is TGCGCCAGCAGCTTGGATTGGCTAGCGGGGGTGACCGGGGAGCTGTTTTTT. It translates to CASSLDWLAGVTGELFF.

V and J are TRBV7-9 and TRBJ1-2; the D is unclear. This CDR3 region has 13 residues. V was cut by 5 bases and J by 7 bases, with 14 bases left in between. CDR1 SEHNR and CDR2 FQNEAQ come from the germline V gene (reference sequence). The chain's CDR3 is CASSSLVLAGYTF. DNA for the CDR3: TGTGCCAGCAGCAGCCTGGTACTCGCTGGCTACACCTTC.

The V and J genes are TRBV5-6 and TRBJ2-3; tentatively, D is TRBD1 (6 bases). Germline V gene data show CDR1 as SGHDT and CDR2 as YYEEEE. The V and J ends lost 3 bases and 5 bases respectively, with 13 bases between them. There are 14 residues in the CDR3. CDR3 in DNA: TGTGCCAGCAGCTATGACTTAGGGGGAGATACGCAGTATTTT. It codes for CASSYDLGGDTQYF.

The CDR3 reads CASSYNSGHLATQYF. CDR3 bases: TGTGCCAGCAGTTACAATTCGGGACACCTGGCGACCCAGTACTTC. V and J are TRBV6-5 and TRBJ2-5, with D maybe TRBD1 (6 bases). V lost 2 bases and J 7 bases, leaving 17 bases between the germline ends. The germline V gene has CDR1 MNHEY and CDR2 SVGAGI. The CDR3 is 15 amino acids.

V gene TRBV5-1 combines with J gene TRBJ1-2; D unclear. Germline lookup yields CDR1 SGHRS and CDR2 YFSETQ. CDR3 length equals 11 residues. Trimming stripped 5 bases from V and 6 bases from J, with 8 bases between. CDR3 sequence (DNA): TGCGCCAGCAGGGTTGGAGATGGCTACACCTTC. Its protein product is CASRVGDGYTF.

This chain uses TRBV5-4 with TRBJ1-2, with TRBD1 matching 7 bases. The V and J ends lost 3 bases and 8 bases, in that order; junction bases with no gene match: 10. The CDR3 spans 14 residues. The germline V gene has CDR1 SGHNT and CDR2 YYREEE (reference sequence). This CDR3 is CASSSENRGGGYTF. CDR3 DNA sequence: TGTGCCAGCAGCTCCGAGAACAGGGGCGGCGGCTACACCTTC.

The chain joins TRBV7-3 to TRBJ2-1; 8 positions agree with TRBD2. CDR1 and CDR2 from the germline V gene are SGHTA and FQGTGA. V was clipped by 7 bases and J by 0 bases; unmatched bases: 5. The CDR3 has 15 amino acids. CDR3 amino acids: CASNIAGSSYNEQFF. The DNA for the CDR3 is TGTGCCAGCAATATAGCGGGGAGCTCCTACAATGAGCAGTTCTTC.

V and J are TRBV24-1 and TRBJ1-6, with TRBD1 as a possible D gene (6 bases). V lost 5 bases and J lost 8, with 12 bases in between. Looked up from germline, CDR1 is KGHDR and CDR2 is SFDVKD. This CDR3 is built from 14 residues. The CDR3, as DNA: TGTGCCACCAGTGGGGGGCCGAGGTATTCACCCCTCCACTTT. Translating it yields CATSGGPRYSPLHF.

The J gene is TRBJ1-4, the V gene TRBV28; TRBD1 matches at 9 bases. V was clipped by 7 bases and J by 8 bases; unmatched bases: 8. The germline CDR1 and CDR2 sequences are MDHEN and SYDVKM. CDR3 length: 14 amino acids. CDR3 DNA: TGTGCCAGCACCCGGCGGGACAGGGTCGAAAAACTGTTTTTT. As protein: CASTRRDRVEKLFF.

The chain combines TRBV5-5 with TRBJ1-5, with a weak D call TRBD1 (6 bases). Germline CDR1 SGHKS, CDR2 YYEKEE (reference sequence). The CDR3 has 15 residues. V lost 4 bases and J 0 bases, leaving 11 bases between the germline ends. The CDR3 sequence is CASSDGQLSNQPQHF. CDR3 in DNA: TGTGCCAGCAGCGACGGACAGCTTAGCAATCAGCCCCAGCATTTT.

The CDR3 sequence is CASSRGKLAMNTEAFF. The CDR3 DNA is TGTGCCAGCAGTCGGGGAAAGTTAGCCATGAACACTGAAGCTTTCTTT. V usage is TRBV25-1 and J usage is TRBJ1-1; D remains ambiguous. The V and J ends lost 5 bases and 0 bases respectively, with 16 bases between them. The CDR3 extends over 16 amino acids. CDR1 and CDR2 (germline): MGHDK, SYGVNS.

The chain joins TRBV7-9 to TRBJ2-1, with D possibly matching TRBD1 (5 bases). Trimming shortened V by 4 bases and J by 5 bases, and 12 bases separated the two germline ends. This CDR3 has 14 amino acids. Germline V gene sequence: CDR1 SEHNR, CDR2 FQNEAQ (reference sequence). CDR3: CASSSSDKDNEQFF. In nucleotides, the CDR3 is TGTGCCAGCAGCTCCTCGGACAAGGACAATGAGCAGTTCTTC.

The chain carries TRBV7-2 and TRBJ1-5; no firm D call. V was pared by 4 bases and J by 9 bases, with 16 bases between. This CDR3 contains 14 residues. Germline V lookup: CDR1 SGHTA, CDR2 FQGNSA. CDR3 residues: CASSSGRGVRPQHF. In DNA form, the CDR3 reads TGTGCCAGCAGCTCCGGGCGGGGAGTGAGGCCCCAGCATTTT.

With respect to this clone: The same CDR3 also results from other DNA sequences found in this sample. The chain couples TRBV6-1 to TRBJ1-6, with D perhaps matching TRBD1 (6 bases). Germline assignment: CDR1 MNHNS and CDR2 SASEGT. CDR3 size: 15 residues. Trimming removed 0 bases at V and 6 bases at J, with 9 bases between. The CDR3 sequence is CASSEAWTANSPLHF. CDR3 nucleotides: TGTGCCAGCAGTGAAGCTTGGACAGCTAATTCACCCCTCCACTTT.

The V gene is TRBV25-1, the J gene TRBJ1-5; D not resolved. Trimming removed 6 bases from V and 2 bases from J, with 5 bases in between. From germline, CDR1 is MGHDK and CDR2 SYGVNS. The length of the CDR3 is 12 residues. The CDR3 here is CASSPGNQPQHF. CDR3 DNA: TGTGCCAGCAGCCCAGGCAATCAGCCCCAGCATTTT. The whole variable domain, remainder taken from reference TRBV25-1 and TRBJ1-5, is EADIYQTPRYLVIGTGKKITLECSQTMGHDKMYWYQQDPGMELHLIHYSYGVNSTEKGDLSSESTVSRIRTEHFPLTLESARPSHTSQYLCASSPGNQPQHFGDGTRLSIL.

The rearrangement links TRBV30 to TRBJ2-2; TRBD2 matches 8 bases. The CDR3 has 15 amino acids. The trim removed 3 bases at V and 2 bases at J, leaving 5 bases unmatched. The V gene's germline CDR1 is GTSNPN and CDR2 SVGIG (reference sequence). The CDR3 is CAWRPRGGNTGELFF. CDR3 sequence (DNA): TGTGCCTGGAGACCTCGGGGGGGCAACACCGGGGAGCTGTTTTTT.

V gene TRBV9 combines with J gene TRBJ1-6; a possible D gene is TRBD1 (6 bases). CDR3 size: 17 residues. Germline loops: CDR1 SGDLS, CDR2 YYNGEE. V shed 0 bases and J shed 0 bases, with 10 bases lying between them. The CDR3 loop is CASSVAHRVSYNSPLHF. DNA of the CDR3: TGTGCCAGCAGCGTAGCCCACAGGGTCTCCTATAATTCACCCCTCCACTTT.

This chain joins TRBV11-2 and TRBJ1-2; possibly TRBD1 for D (6 bases). V lost 4 bases and J 3 bases, leaving 15 bases between the germline ends. This CDR3 has 15 residues. Per germline, CDR1 SGHAT and CDR2 FQNNGV. The CDR3, as DNA: TGTGCCAGCAGCTCGCGGACAGCCTGGGACTATGGCTACACCTTC. Protein sequence: CASSSRTAWDYGYTF.

The chain has TRBV6-5 and TRBJ1-2; D possibly corresponds to TRBD1 (6 bases). Per the germline V gene, CDR1 is MNHEY and CDR2 is SVGAGI. Trimming shortened V by 8 bases and J by 7 bases, and 17 bases separated the two germline ends. The CDR3 is 13 amino acids. This CDR3 is CASLAGAQGGYTF. The CDR3 bases are TGTGCCAGCCTTGCAGGGGCACAAGGTGGCTACACCTTC.

The J gene is TRBJ2-5, the V gene TRBV5-1; TRBD2 matches at 7 bases. Losses at the gene ends were 0 bases for V and 9 bases for J; bases not matched to a gene: 5. CDR3 length equals 13 residues. Germline CDR1 SGHRS, CDR2 YFSETQ. This chain's CDR3 is CASSLAGREAQYF. CDR3 sequence (DNA): TGCGCCAGCAGCTTGGCGGGACGGGAGGCCCAGTACTTC. Drawing the rest from reference TRBV5-1 and TRBJ2-5, the complete variable domain is KAGVTQTPRYLIKTRGQQVTLSCSPISGHRSVSWYQQTPGQGLQFLFEYFSETQRNKGNFPGRFSGRQFSNSRSEMNVSTLELGDSALYLCASSLAGREAQYFGPGTRLLVL.

V gene TRBV5-1 combines with J gene TRBJ1-4; the match to TRBD1 covers 12 bases. After removal of 4 bases from V and 5 bases from J, the junction contained 6 bases not matched to a gene. The CDR3 length is 16 residues. Germline V gene sequence: CDR1 SGHRS, CDR2 YFSETQ. In DNA form, the CDR3 reads TGCGCCAGCAGCGGGGGACAGGGGGCAAGGAATGAAAAACTGTTTTTT. Translation gives CASSGGQGARNEKLFF.

The chain couples TRBV5-1 to TRBJ2-5; 10 bases agree with TRBD2. The germline V gene has CDR1 SGHRS and CDR2 YFSETQ. V lost 4 bases, J lost 3 bases, and 15 bases stayed unmatched. This CDR3 spans 18 amino acids. The CDR3 sequence: CASSLLAGSPVGKETQYF. The CDR3 bases are TGCGCCAGCAGCCTACTAGCGGGGAGCCCAGTTGGGAAAGAGACCCAGTACTTC.

Only one count was recorded for this clone. The chain is built from TRBV14 and TRBJ2-3; TRBD1 agrees at 7 bases. The J segment lost 5 bases and the V segment lost 3 bases, leaving 2 bases of the junction unmatched. The CDR3 has 13 amino acids. The germline V gene encodes CDR1 SGHDN and CDR2 FVKESK. Written as DNA, the CDR3 is TGTGCCAGCAGCCACACAGGGGTAGATACGCAGTATTTT. Protein: CASSHTGVDTQYF.

CDR3: CASSPPSRSEHEQYF. DNA of the CDR3: TGTGCCAGCTCACCACCTAGTCGTTCTGAGCACGAGCAGTACTTC. This chain uses TRBV18 with TRBJ2-7; D is undetermined. Trimming stripped 0 bases from V and 5 bases from J, with 14 bases between. The germline CDR1 and CDR2 sequences are KGHSH and LQKENI. The CDR3 runs to 15 residues.